The following is a T cell receptor beta chain sequence with its context. The antigen remains unidentified. The germline gives CDR1 MNHEY, CDR2 SMNVEV (reference sequence). V was clipped by 4 bases and J by 7 bases; unmatched bases: 5. This CDR3 spans 14 amino acids. The sample is drawn from a study of Tregs in tolerant kidney transplant recipients. Findings of the study overall: The most relevant donor-specific Treg TCRbeta repertoire apparently came from expansion with activated donor B cells. Biological reproducibility was not directly addressed in this study.

Unstimulated regulatory T cells (CD4+CD25+CD127-), CD4+CD25- non-regulatory cells, CD4 and CD8 cells were FACS-sorted from thawed PBMCs. TCRdb's table, derived via immunoSEQ multiplex PCR, lists solely in-frame clones and lacks some. The sample lists 60,000 to 65,000 clones; roughly 98% were seen once. The rearrangement links TRBV27 to TRBJ2-7, with 12 bases that match TRBD2. This specimen consisted of Tregs from blood, obtained before the transplant. The TCR was taken from a human donor who received a combined kidney and bone marrow transplant. CDR3 sequence: CASSWLAGGMEQYF. DNA of the CDR3: TGTGCCAGCAGTTGGCTAGCGGGAGGGATGGAGCAGTACTTC.